This T cell receptor beta chain derives from a study of T cell responses to AZD1222 COVID-19 vaccine. General observations from the study: At baseline, just a handful of AZD1222 recipients tested seropositive. The reported proportion of spike-specific TCRs targeting unmutated variant regions was nearly half. Vaccine-related CD4 TCRs covered spike, predominating at 160-218 and 743-854.

Germline-derived CDR1 and CDR2 are MGHRA and YSYEKL. The CDR3 is 14 residues long. Trimming cost V 4 bases and J 3 bases; bases outside gene matches: 3. As to this clone: Its antigen is not known.

Repertoires were generated with immunoSEQ multiplex PCR, while TCRdb's copy carries only in-frame clones and drops some. The sample consists of 100,000 to 150,000 clones, around 93% of them appearing once. The TCR sequence derives from an adult in good health. Sample: peripheral blood, taken on day 0 of AZD1222 vaccination. V usage is TRBV4-1 and J usage is TRBJ2-1; TRBD1 matches 7 bases. Here the CDR3 DNA reads TGCGCCAGCAGCCTTCGGGACAGCTACAATGAGCAGTTCTTC. Translated: CASSLRDSYNEQFF.